This T cell receptor beta chain was sequenced for a study of T-cell memory formation after mild COVID-19. Study results and caveats: CD4+ clones that contracted lay mainly in CM and EM; CD8+ ones lay in EMRA.

The CDR3 is 11 amino acids. With 3 bases removed from V and 7 bases from J, the gap between germline ends came to 6 bases. Germline values: CDR1 SGHAT, CDR2 FQNNGV. One entry per CDR3 protein results from TCRdb running MiXCR on the 5' RACE reads. Of tens of thousands of distinct CDR3 sequences listed, around 15% are singletons. Remarks on this clonotype: No antigen is known for it.

The rearrangement links TRBV11-2 to TRBJ1-1, with no clear D. The receptor comes from an adult woman who had mild COVID-19 (a few samples of this study predate the infection). Cell type and time point are not known. Sequences were obtained from PBMCs or a T cell subset sorted from them (not recorded which). The CDR3: CASSLPSEAFF. DNA for the CDR3: TGTGCCAGCAGCTTGCCGAGTGAAGCTTTCTTT.